This T cell receptor beta chain was captured by sequencing in a study of identical twins. One entry per CDR3 protein, called by TCRdb with MiXCR from the 5' RACE reads. Of approximately 410,000 distinct CDR3 sequences listed, roughly 20% are singletons. The CDR3 has 14 amino acids. V was clipped by 2 bases and J by 0 bases, with 5 bases between them. Germline-derived CDR1 and CDR2 are SNHLY and FYNNEI. The sequencing sample was made of naive T cells sorted from blood. The genes are TRBV2 and TRBJ2-1; D call uncertain. This receptor was taken from a man aged 50-59 years in good health. As DNA, the CDR3 is TGTGCCAGCAGTGAACAGAGCTCCTACAATGAGCAGTTCTTC. This translates into CASSEQSSYNEQFF.